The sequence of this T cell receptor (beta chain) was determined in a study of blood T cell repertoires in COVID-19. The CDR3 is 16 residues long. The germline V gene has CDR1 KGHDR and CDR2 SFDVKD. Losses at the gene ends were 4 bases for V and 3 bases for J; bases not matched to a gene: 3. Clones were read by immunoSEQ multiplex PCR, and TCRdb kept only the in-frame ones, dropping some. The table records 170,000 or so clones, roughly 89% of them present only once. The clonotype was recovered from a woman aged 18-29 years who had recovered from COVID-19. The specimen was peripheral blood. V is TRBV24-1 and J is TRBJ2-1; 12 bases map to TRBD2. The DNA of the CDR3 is TGTGCCACCAGTGACCGACTAGCGGGGGTCTACAATGAGCAGTTCTTC. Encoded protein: CATSDRLAGVYNEQFF.